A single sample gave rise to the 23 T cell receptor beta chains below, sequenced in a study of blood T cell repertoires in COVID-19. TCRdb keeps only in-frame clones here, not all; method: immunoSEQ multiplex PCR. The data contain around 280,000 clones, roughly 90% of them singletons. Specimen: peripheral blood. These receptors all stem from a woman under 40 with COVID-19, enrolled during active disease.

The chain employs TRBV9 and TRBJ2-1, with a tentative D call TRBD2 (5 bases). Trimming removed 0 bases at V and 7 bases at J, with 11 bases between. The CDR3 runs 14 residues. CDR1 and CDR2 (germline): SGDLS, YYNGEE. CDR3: CASSVDPGKNEQFF. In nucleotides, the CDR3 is TGTGCCAGCAGCGTAGATCCGGGGAAGAATGAGCAGTTCTTC.

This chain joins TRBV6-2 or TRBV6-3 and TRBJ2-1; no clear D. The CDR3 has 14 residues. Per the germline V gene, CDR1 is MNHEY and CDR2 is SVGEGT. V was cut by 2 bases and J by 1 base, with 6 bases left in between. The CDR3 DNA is TGTGCCAGCAGTTACGACGGGTCCTACAATGAGCAGTTCTTC. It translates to CASSYDGSYNEQFF.

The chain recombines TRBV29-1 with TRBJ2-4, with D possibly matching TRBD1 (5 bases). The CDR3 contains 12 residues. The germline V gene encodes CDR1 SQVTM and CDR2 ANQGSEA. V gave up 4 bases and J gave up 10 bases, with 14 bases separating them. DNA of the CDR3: TGCAGCGTTGGGACACACCGAACTATTCAGTACTTC. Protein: CSVGTHRTIQYF.

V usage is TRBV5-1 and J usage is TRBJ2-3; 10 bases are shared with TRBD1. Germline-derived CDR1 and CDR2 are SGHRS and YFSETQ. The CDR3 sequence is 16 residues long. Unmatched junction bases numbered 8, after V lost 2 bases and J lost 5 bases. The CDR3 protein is CASSLDRGRRGDTQYF. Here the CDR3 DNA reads TGCGCCAGCAGCTTAGACAGGGGGCGGCGGGGAGATACGCAGTATTTT. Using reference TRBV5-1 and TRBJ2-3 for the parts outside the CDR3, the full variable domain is KAGVTQTPRYLIKTRGQQVTLSCSPISGHRSVSWYQQTPGQGLQFLFEYFSETQRNKGNFPGRFSGRQFSNSRSEMNVSTLELGDSALYLCASSLDRGRRGDTQYFGPGTRLTVL.

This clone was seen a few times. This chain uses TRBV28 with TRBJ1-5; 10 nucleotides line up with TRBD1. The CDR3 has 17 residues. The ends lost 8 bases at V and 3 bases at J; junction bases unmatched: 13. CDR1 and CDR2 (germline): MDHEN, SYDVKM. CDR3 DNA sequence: TGTGCCAGCCTAATAGGGACAGGGGATCTTGTCAATCAGCCCCAGCATTTT. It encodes CASLIGTGDLVNQPQHF.

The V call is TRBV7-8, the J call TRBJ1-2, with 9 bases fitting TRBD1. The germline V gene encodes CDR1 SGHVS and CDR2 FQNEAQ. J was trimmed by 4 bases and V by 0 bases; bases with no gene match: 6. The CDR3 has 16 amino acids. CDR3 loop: CASSLAHRGPIYGYTF. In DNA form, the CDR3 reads TGTGCCAGCAGCTTAGCCCACAGGGGGCCCATCTATGGCTACACCTTC.

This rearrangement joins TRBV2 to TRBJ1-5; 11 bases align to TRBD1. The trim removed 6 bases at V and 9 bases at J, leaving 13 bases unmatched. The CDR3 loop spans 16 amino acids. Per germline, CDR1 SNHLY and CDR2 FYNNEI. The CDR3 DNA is TGTGCCAGCAGGCCCCGAGGACAGGGGGCCTCTTGGCCCCAGCATTTT. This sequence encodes CASRPRGQGASWPQHF.

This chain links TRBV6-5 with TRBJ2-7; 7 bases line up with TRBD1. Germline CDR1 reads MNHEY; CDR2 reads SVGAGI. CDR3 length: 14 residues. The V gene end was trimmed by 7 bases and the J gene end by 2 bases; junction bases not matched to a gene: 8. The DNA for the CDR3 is TGTGCCAGCACCATAAGTGGGACAGCCTACGAGCAGTACTTC. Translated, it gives CASTISGTAYEQYF.

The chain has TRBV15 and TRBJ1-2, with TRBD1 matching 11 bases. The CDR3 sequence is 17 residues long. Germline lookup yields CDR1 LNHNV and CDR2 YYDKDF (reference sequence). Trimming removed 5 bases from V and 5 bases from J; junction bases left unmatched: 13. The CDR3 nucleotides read TGTGCCACCAGCGGGAACTGGGGACAGGGGGGCTTTTATGGCTACACCTTC. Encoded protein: CATSGNWGQGGFYGYTF.

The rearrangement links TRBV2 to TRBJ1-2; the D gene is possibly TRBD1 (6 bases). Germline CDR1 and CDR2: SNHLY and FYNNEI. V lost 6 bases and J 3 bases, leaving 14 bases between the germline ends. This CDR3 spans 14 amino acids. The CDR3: CASRARGIDYGYTF. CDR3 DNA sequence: TGTGCCAGCAGGGCCAGGGGAATCGACTATGGCTACACCTTC.

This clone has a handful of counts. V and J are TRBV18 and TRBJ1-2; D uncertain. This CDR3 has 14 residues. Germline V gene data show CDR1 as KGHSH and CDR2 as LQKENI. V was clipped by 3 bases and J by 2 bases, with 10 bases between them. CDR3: CASSPGSRNYGYTF. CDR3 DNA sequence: TGTGCCAGCTCACCGGGCAGTCGAAACTATGGCTACACCTTC.

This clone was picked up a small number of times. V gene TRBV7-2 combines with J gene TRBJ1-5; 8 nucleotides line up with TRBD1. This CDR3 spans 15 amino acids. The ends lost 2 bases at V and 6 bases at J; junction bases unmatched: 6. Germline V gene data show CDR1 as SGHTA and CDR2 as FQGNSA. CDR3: CASSLYQGAGQPQHF. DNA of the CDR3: TGTGCCAGCAGCTTATATCAGGGGGCTGGTCAGCCCCAGCATTTT. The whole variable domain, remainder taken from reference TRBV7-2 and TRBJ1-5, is GAGVSQSPSNKVTEKGKDVELRCDPISGHTALYWYRQSLGQGLEFLIYFQGNSAPDKSGLPSDRFSAERTGGSVSTLTIQRTQQEDSAVYLCASSLYQGAGQPQHFGDGTRLSIL.

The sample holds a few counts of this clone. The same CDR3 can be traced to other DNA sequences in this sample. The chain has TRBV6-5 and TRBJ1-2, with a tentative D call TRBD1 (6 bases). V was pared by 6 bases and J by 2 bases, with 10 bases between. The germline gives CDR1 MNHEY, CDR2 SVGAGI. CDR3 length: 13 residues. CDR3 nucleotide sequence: TGTGCCAGCAGACGGACAGAGAACTATGGCTACACCTTC. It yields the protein CASRRTENYGYTF.

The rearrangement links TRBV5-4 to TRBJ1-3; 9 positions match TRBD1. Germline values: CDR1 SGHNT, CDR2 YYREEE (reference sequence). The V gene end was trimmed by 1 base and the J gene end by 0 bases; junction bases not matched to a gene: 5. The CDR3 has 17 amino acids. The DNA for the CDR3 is TGTGCCAGCAGCTTGTTCGGACAGGGGAGCTCTGGAAACACCATATATTTT. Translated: CASSLFGQGSSGNTIYF.

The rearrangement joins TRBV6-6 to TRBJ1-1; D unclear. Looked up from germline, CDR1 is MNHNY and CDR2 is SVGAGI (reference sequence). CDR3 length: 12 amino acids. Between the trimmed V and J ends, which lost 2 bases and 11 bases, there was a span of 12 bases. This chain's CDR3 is CASSYGDAGAFF. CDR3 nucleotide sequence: TGTGCCAGCAGTTACGGGGATGCGGGGGCTTTCTTT.

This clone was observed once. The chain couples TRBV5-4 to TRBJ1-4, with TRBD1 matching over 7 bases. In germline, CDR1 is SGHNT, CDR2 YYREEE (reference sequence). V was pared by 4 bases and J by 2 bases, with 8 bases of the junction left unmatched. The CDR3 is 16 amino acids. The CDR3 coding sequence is TGTGCCAGCAGCCTCCGAAGGGGGCCGACTAATGAAAAACTGTTTTTT. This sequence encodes CASSLRRGPTNEKLFF. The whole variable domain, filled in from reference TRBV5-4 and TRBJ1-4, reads ETGVTQSPTHLIKTRGQQVTLRCSSQSGHNTVSWYQQALGQGPQFIFQYYREEENGRGNFPPRFSGLQFPNYSSELNVNALELDDSALYLCASSLRRGPTNEKLFFGSGTQLSVL.

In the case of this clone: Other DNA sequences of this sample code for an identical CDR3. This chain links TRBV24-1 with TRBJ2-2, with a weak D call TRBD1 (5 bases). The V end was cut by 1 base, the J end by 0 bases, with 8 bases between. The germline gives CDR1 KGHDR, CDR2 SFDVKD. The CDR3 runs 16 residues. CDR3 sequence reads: CATSDFTGSNTGELFF. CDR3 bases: TGTGCCACCAGTGATTTCACAGGTTCGAACACCGGGGAGCTGTTTTTT.

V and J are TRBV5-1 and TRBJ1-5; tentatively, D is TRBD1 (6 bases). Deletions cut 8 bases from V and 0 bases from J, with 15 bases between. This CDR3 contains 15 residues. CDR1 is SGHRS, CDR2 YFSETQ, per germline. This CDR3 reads CASRPTGNSNQPQHF. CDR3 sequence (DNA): TGCGCCAGTAGACCTACAGGGAATAGCAATCAGCCCCAGCATTTT.

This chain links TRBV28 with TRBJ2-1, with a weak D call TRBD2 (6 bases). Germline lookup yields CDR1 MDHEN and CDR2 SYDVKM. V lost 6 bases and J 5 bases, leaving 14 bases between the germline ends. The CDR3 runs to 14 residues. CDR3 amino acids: CASSLLAGNNEQFF. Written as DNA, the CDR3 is TGTGCCAGCAGCTTACTAGCCGGGAACAATGAGCAGTTCTTC. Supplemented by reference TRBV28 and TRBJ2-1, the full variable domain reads DVKVTQSSRYLVKRTGEKVFLECVQDMDHENMFWYRQDPGLGLRLIYFSYDVKMKEKGDIPEGYSVSREKKERFSLILESASTNQTSMYLCASSLLAGNNEQFFGPGTRLTVL.

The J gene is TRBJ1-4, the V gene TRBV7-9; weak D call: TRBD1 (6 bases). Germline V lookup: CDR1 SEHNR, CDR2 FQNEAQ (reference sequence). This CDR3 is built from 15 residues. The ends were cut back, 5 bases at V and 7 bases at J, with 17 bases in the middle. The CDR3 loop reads CASSAIRGGSEKLFF. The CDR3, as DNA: TGTGCCAGCAGCGCCATCAGGGGAGGGAGTGAAAAACTGTTTTTT.

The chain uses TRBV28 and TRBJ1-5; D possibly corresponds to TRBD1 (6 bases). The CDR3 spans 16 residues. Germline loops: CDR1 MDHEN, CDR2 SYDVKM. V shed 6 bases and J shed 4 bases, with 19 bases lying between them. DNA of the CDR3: TGTGCCAGCAGCTATAATCAGGGGAGGGGTAATCAGCCCCAGCATTTT. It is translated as CASSYNQGRGNQPQHF. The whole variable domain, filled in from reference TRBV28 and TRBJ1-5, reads DVKVTQSSRYLVKRTGEKVFLECVQDMDHENMFWYRQDPGLGLRLIYFSYDVKMKEKGDIPEGYSVSREKKERFSLILESASTNQTSMYLCASSYNQGRGNQPQHFGDGTRLSIL.

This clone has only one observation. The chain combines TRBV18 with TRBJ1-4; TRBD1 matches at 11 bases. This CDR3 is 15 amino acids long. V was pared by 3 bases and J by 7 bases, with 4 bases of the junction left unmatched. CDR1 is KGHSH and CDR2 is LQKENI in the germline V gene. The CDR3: CASSPPGTGGEKLFF. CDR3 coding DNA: TGTGCCAGCTCACCTCCTGGGACAGGGGGTGAAAAACTGTTTTTT. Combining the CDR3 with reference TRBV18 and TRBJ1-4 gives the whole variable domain NAGVMQNPRHLVRRRGQEARLRCSPMKGHSHVYWYRQLPEEGLKFMVYLQKENIIDESGMPKERFSAEFPKEGPSILRIQQVVRGDSAAYFCASSPPGTGGEKLFFGSGTQLSVL.

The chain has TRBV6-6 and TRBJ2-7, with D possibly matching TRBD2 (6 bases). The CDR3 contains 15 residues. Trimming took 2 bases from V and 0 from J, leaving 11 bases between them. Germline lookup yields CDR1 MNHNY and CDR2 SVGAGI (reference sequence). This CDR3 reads CASSYVGGSSYEQYF. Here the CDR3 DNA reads TGTGCCAGCAGTTACGTGGGGGGAAGCTCCTACGAGCAGTACTTC.